This is a list of T cell receptor beta chains from one sample in a study of shared clonotypes between healthy human individuals. This table comes from immunoSEQ multiplex PCR, and its TCRdb copy is limited to in-frame clones, with some not included. This table has approximately 1,500,000 clones, 95% to 99% appearing once. The sample was naive CD4+ T cells sorted from blood. These receptors originate from a man younger than 45 in good health. Each CDR3 is given with its conserved first and last residue. The D gene is left open where the match is weak. Expanded clones get a size class; other rows say once, few or many, or leave the size out.

clone size,J gene,V gene,D gene,CDR3 DNA,CDR3 protein
NA,TRBJ2-3,TRBV7-2,NA,TGTGCCAGCAGCTACTATCGTCCGGATACGCAGTATTTT,CASSYYRPDTQYF
once,TRBJ1-2,TRBV19,TRBD1,TGTGCCAGTGGAAACAGGGGGCTAGACTATGGCTACACCTTC,CASGNRGLDYGYTF
once,TRBJ1-1,TRBV5-1,NA,TGCGCCAGCAGCTTAAGGGACACCCTCCGGGAAGCTTTCTTT,CASSLRDTLREAFF
NA,TRBJ1-1,TRBV5-1,NA,TGCGCCAGCAGCTTAAACAGAGCGAACACTGAAGCTTTCTTT,CASSLNRANTEAFF
NA,TRBJ1-1,TRBV15,NA,TGTGCCACCAGCAGACCTGTTCGTTACACTGAAGCTTTCTTT,CATSRPVRYTEAFF
NA,TRBJ2-5,TRBV5-1,NA,TGCGCCAGCAGCTTGGGATTAGCGGAGTACCAAGAGACCCAGTACTTC,CASSLGLAEYQETQYF
NA,TRBJ2-2,TRBV7-6,NA,TGTGCCAGCAGCTTAGGCCCGAAGAACACCGGGGAGCTGTTTTTT,CASSLGPKNTGELFF
NA,TRBJ2-7,TRBV5-1,TRBD2,TGCGCCAGCAGCATACTAGCGGGAGGCCTCCACGAGCAGTACTTC,CASSILAGGLHEQYF
NA,TRBJ2-5,TRBV25-1,NA,TGTGCCAGCAGTGAATGGCATAGCGGTCTGGCCCAGTACTTC,CASSEWHSGLAQYF
once,TRBJ2-1,TRBV7-2,TRBD1,TGTGCCAGCAGCCCTGACAGGGGGGAAGATGAGCAGTTCTTC,CASSPDRGEDEQFF
NA,TRBJ2-3,TRBV6-1,NA,TGTGCCAGCAGCAGGACTCCTCCAGATACGCAGTATTTT,CASSRTPPDTQYF
NA,TRBJ2-7,TRBV9,NA,TGTGCCAGCAGCGCCGGACTCGACCCCTCCTACGAGCAGTACTTC,CASSAGLDPSYEQYF
once,TRBJ2-6,TRBV2,TRBD1,TGTGCCAGCAGACAGGGGTTTGGAGCCAACGTCCTGACTTTC,CASRQGFGANVLTF
NA,TRBJ2-3,TRBV9,TRBD2,TGTGCCAGCAGCCCCAATCCGGGACTAGCTGCAGATACGCAGTATTTT,CASSPNPGLAADTQYF
NA,TRBJ2-1,TRBV18,NA,TGTGCCAGCTCCCCGAAGCAGGGCGACTGGACCTACAATGAGCAGTTCTTC,CASSPKQGDWTYNEQFF
NA,TRBJ2-7,TRBV5-6,TRBD1,TGTGCCAGCAGCGCAGACAGGGGGCTCGGATACGAGCAGTACTTC,CASSADRGLGYEQYF
NA,TRBJ2-2,TRBV10-1,NA,TGCGCCAGCGCGCGGGAGAACACCGGGGAGCTGTTTTTT,CASARENTGELFF
NA,TRBJ2-3,TRBV10-1,NA,TGCGCCAGCAGTGTTAAGGCCACAGATACGCAGTATTTT,CASSVKATDTQYF
NA,TRBJ2-5,TRBV12-5,NA,TGTGCTAGTGGTTTGGTTTCGGGGTTGGGGCTTGAGACCCAGTACTTC,CASGLVSGLGLETQYF
NA,TRBJ2-7,TRBV5-1,NA,TGCGCCAGCAGCGGGGAAGACGAGCAGTACTTC,CASSGEDEQYF
NA,TRBJ2-2,TRBV4-1,NA,TGCGCCAGCAGCCGCCAGACAGCAGCGAACACCGGGGAGCTGTTTTTT,CASSRQTAANTGELFF
NA,TRBJ2-7,TRBV10-1,NA,TGCGCCAGCAGTGATTTCGGGCTACCCTACGAGCAGTACTTC,CASSDFGLPYEQYF
NA,TRBJ2-7,TRBV30,TRBD1,TGTGCCTGGAGTCCCGGGACAGGGTCATCTAGTCACTACGAGCAGTACTTC,CAWSPGTGSSSHYEQYF
NA,TRBJ2-7,TRBV7-8,NA,TGTGCCAGCAGCCAGTCCGACAGCTCCTACGAGCAGTACTTC,CASSQSDSSYEQYF
NA,TRBJ2-1,TRBV18,TRBD1,TGTGCCAGCTCGCCCAGGGGGTGGGCTGAGCAGTTCTTC,CASSPRGWAEQFF
NA,TRBJ2-7,TRBV29-1,NA,TGCAGTTACGGACAGCCCTCCTACGAGCAGTACTTC,CSYGQPSYEQYF